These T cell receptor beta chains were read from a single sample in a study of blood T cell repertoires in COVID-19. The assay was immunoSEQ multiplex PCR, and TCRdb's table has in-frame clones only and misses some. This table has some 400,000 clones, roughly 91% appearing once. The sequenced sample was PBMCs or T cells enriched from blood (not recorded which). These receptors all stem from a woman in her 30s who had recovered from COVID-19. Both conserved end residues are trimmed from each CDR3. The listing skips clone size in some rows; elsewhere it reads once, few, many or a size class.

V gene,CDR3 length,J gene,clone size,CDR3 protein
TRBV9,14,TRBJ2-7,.,ASSPRSGSGGYEQY
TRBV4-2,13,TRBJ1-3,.,ASSQEDREGNTIY
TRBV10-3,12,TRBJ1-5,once,AISDQDRGQPQH
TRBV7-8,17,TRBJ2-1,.,ASSLGNRDSNLINNEQF
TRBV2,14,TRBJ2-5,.,ASSVQPGQGKETQY
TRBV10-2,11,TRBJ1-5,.,ASRDSLNQPQH
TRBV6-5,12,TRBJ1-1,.,ASSYTGLGAEAF
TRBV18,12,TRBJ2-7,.,ASSPFQDTYEQY
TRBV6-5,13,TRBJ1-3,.,ASSLTPGVGNTIY
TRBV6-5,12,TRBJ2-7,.,ASRAGPSSYEQY
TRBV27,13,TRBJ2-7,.,ASSLSAGVSDEQY
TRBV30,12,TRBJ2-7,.,AWSLAGGIYEQY
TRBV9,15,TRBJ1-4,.,ASSVDPGGIPHEKLF
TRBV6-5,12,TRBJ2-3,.,ASSYSGVGNTQY
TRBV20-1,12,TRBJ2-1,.,SASFSRDINPEF
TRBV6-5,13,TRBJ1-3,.,ASSQTGSSGNTIY
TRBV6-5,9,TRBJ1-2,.,ASSRGQAYT
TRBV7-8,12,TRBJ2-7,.,ASRRDRHPYEQY
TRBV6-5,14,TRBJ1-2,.,ASSYSIGKREYGYT
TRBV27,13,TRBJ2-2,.,ASSLSGRGVGELF
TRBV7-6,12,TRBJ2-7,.,ASSLAGSSYEQY
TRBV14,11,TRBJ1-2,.,ASSRLANYGYT
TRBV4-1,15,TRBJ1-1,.,ASSQLRQIRGYTEAF
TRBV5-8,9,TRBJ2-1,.,ASSMGQGCL